The next 26 T cell receptor beta chains were all read from a single sample in a study of long-term antiretroviral therapy in people with HIV. Survey-level resolution applied to immunoSEQ assay v3.0. The repertoire was sequenced with immunoSEQ multiplex PCR; TCRdb's copy has only in-frame clones and lacks some. Here the sample spans around 36,000 clones, around 79% being singletons. Here the sequenced sample was unsorted PBMCs, taken 3 years after starting antiretroviral therapy. These TCRs come from a middle-aged man with HIV.

The chain is built from TRBV4-2 and TRBJ2-7; unclear D gene. The germline V gene encodes CDR1 LGHNA and CDR2 YNFKEQ. The CDR3 has 14 residues. Trimming shortened V by 2 bases and J by 0 bases, and 8 bases separated the two germline ends. CDR3 DNA sequence: TGTGCCAGCAGCCAATCCAGCAACTCCTACGAGCAGTACTTC. It yields the protein CASSQSSNSYEQYF.

The V call is TRBV11-2, the J call TRBJ2-7; 8 bases line up with TRBD1. CDR1 and CDR2 from the germline V gene are SGHAT and FQNNGV. The CDR3 sequence is 17 residues long. V was pared by 4 bases and J by 2 bases, with 13 bases of the junction left unmatched. The CDR3 is CASSSSRAGGIAYEQYF. The CDR3 DNA follows: TGTGCCAGCAGCTCTTCCCGTGCAGGGGGCATCGCCTACGAGCAGTACTTC.

This clone has more than one count but fewer than ten. The rearrangement links TRBV11-2 to TRBJ2-1, with TRBD1 as a possible D gene (5 bases). The CDR3 is made up of 13 amino acids. Germline loops: CDR1 SGHAT, CDR2 FQNNGV. V was clipped by 1 base and J by 9 bases, with 10 bases between them. The CDR3 is CASSLGTMGEQFF. The CDR3 DNA is TGTGCCAGCAGCTTAGGGACAATGGGTGAGCAGTTCTTC.

This clone showed up just a few times. The chain employs TRBV27 and TRBJ1-5; D is unresolved. Trimming removed 5 bases from V and 4 bases from J, with 9 bases in between. There are 13 residues in the CDR3. Germline CDR1 MNHEY, CDR2 SMNVEV (reference sequence). CDR3 sequence: CASSPGGNQPQHF. CDR3 bases: TGTGCCAGCAGTCCGGGAGGAAATCAGCCCCAGCATTTT.

J is TRBJ2-1 and V is TRBV27; 8 bases agree with TRBD2. Germline V gene data show CDR1 as MNHEY and CDR2 as SMNVEV (reference sequence). V was clipped by 4 bases and J by 6 bases; unmatched bases: 8. The CDR3 loop spans 15 amino acids. Here the CDR3 DNA reads TGTGCCAGCAGTTCCCGGACTAGCTATGGCAATGAGCAGTTCTTC. As protein: CASSSRTSYGNEQFF.

In its sample, this clone was seen once. The genes are TRBV9 and TRBJ2-7, with TRBD2 as a possible D gene (5 bases). This CDR3 is built from 13 residues. Germline CDR1 is SGDLS and CDR2 is YYNGEE. V shed 4 bases and J shed 3 bases, with 11 bases lying between them. CDR3 bases: TGTGCCAGCAGCCTCGGACTTTACTACGAGCAGTACTTC. Translated: CASSLGLYYEQYF.

The chain uses TRBV5-4 and TRBJ2-5; D is tentatively TRBD1 or TRBD2 (5 bases each). V dropped 4 bases and J dropped 4 bases, with 11 bases sitting between them. Germline CDR1 is SGHNT and CDR2 is YYREEE (reference sequence). This CDR3 contains 13 residues. CDR3 loop: CASSQYGTETQYF. For the CDR3, the DNA is TGTGCCAGCAGCCAGTACGGGACAGAGACCCAGTACTTC. The variable domain in full, with the rest retrieved from reference TRBV5-4 and TRBJ2-5, is ETGVTQSPTHLIKTRGQQVTLRCSSQSGHNTVSWYQQALGQGPQFIFQYYREEENGRGNFPPRFSGLQFPNYSSELNVNALELDDSALYLCASSQYGTETQYFGPGTRLLVL.

The CDR3 loop is CASSGDRGNTIYF. The CDR3 DNA sequence: TGTGCCAGCAGCGGGGACAGGGGAAACACCATATATTTT. J is TRBJ1-3 and V is TRBV6-5, with 8 bases matching TRBD1. The V gene end was trimmed by 6 bases and the J gene end by 4 bases; junction bases not matched to a gene: 2. This CDR3 is 13 amino acids long. The germline CDR1 and CDR2 sequences are MNHEY and SVGAGI.

This clone has only one observation. CDR3 DNA sequence: TGTGCCAGCAGTGAATGGACAGGGGGCGATGGCTACACCTTC. Translating it yields CASSEWTGGDGYTF. V and J are TRBV25-1 and TRBJ1-2, with 11 bases matching TRBD1. The V segment lost 1 base and the J segment 6 bases; nucleotides outside the gene matches: 1. CDR1 and CDR2 from the germline V gene are MGHDK and SYGVNS. This CDR3 is 14 amino acids long.

The V gene is TRBV7-3, the J gene TRBJ1-6, with 8 nucleotides matching TRBD1. V was clipped by 3 bases and J by 13 bases; unmatched bases: 2. This CDR3 has 12 residues. Looked up from germline, CDR1 is SGHTA and CDR2 is FQGTGA. This CDR3 reads CASSFAGGPLHF. CDR3 nucleotides: TGTGCCAGCAGCTTCGCAGGGGGCCCCCTCCACTTT. The full variable domain, in which reference TRBV7-3 and TRBJ1-6 provide the parts outside the CDR3, is GAGVSQTPSNKVTEKGKYVELRCDPISGHTALYWYRQSLGQGPEFLIYFQGTGAADDSGLPNDRFFAVRPEGSVSTLKIQRTERGDSAVYLCASSFAGGPLHFGNGTRLTVT.

The chain recombines TRBV11-2 with TRBJ2-7; possible D gene TRBD1, 5 bases. The germline V gene has CDR1 SGHAT and CDR2 FQNNGV. V was cut by 5 bases and J by 0 bases, with 14 bases left in between. CDR3 length: 15 amino acids. The CDR3, as DNA: TGTGCCAGCAGCCCCCGACGGACACGCTCCTACGAGCAGTACTTC. Amino acid sequence: CASSPRRTRSYEQYF.

This clone has only one observation. This chain uses TRBV13 with TRBJ2-7; 15 bases match TRBD2. The V segment lost 7 bases and the J segment 0 bases; nucleotides outside the gene matches: 13. The CDR3 is 19 residues long. Germline V gene data show CDR1 as PRHDT and CDR2 as FYEKMQ (reference sequence). The CDR3 loop is CASTPLGLAGGLSSYEQYF. For the CDR3, the DNA is TGTGCCAGCACCCCTCTCGGACTAGCGGGGGGGTTGAGCTCCTACGAGCAGTACTTC. The full variable domain, its missing parts supplied by reference TRBV13 and TRBJ2-7, is AAGVIQSPRHLIKEKRETATLKCYPIPRHDTVYWYQQGPGQDPQFLISFYEKMQSDKGSIPDRFSAQQFSDYHSELNMSSLELGDSALYFCASTPLGLAGGLSSYEQYFGPGTRLTVT.

The V call is TRBV6-5, the J call TRBJ2-7; TRBD1 matches at 9 bases. Germline V gene data show CDR1 as MNHEY and CDR2 as SVGAGI. The V and J ends lost 5 bases and 5 bases, in that order; junction bases with no gene match: 10. The CDR3 extends over 15 amino acids. The CDR3 DNA follows: TGTGCCAGCAGTATTGACAGGGACAGGGATAACGAGCAGTACTTC. This codes for CASSIDRDRDNEQYF.

The gene calls are TRBV7-9 and TRBJ2-7; no firm D call. Germline values: CDR1 SEHNR, CDR2 FQNEAQ (reference sequence). With 0 bases removed from V and 7 bases from J, the gap between germline ends came to 4 bases. The CDR3 is 11 residues long. CDR3 amino acids: CASSLAVEQYF. The CDR3 coding sequence is TGTGCCAGCAGCTTAGCTGTGGAGCAGTACTTC.

The rearrangement uses TRBV9 and TRBJ2-1; D may be TRBD2 (5 bases). The V end was cut by 4 bases, the J end by 8 bases, with 22 bases between. CDR1 is SGDLS and CDR2 is YYNGEE in the germline V gene. CDR3 length: 16 amino acids. CDR3 in DNA: TGTGCCAGCAGCCCTCGGGCCGGACTTAATCGGGATGAGCAGTTCTTC. Its protein product is CASSPRAGLNRDEQFF.

This rearrangement joins TRBV5-4 to TRBJ1-6, with 7 bases that match TRBD1. In germline, CDR1 is SGHNT, CDR2 YYREEE (reference sequence). After removal of 1 base from V and 12 bases from J, the junction contained 7 bases not matched to a gene. The CDR3 sequence is 14 residues long. CDR3 loop: CASSLRDRDRPLHF. CDR3 sequence (DNA): TGTGCCAGCAGCTTGCGAGACAGGGACCGACCCCTCCACTTT.

This rearrangement joins TRBV9 to TRBJ2-1; 7 bases are a match to TRBD2. V gave up 0 bases and J gave up 1 base; unmatched junction bases: 1. CDR1 and CDR2 from the germline V gene are SGDLS and YYNGEE. CDR3 length equals 15 residues. The CDR3 DNA follows: TGTGCCAGCAGCGTAGTCGGGGGGTCCTACAATGAGCAGTTCTTC. This gives the protein CASSVVGGSYNEQFF.

The rearrangement uses TRBV5-1 and TRBJ1-3; D gene ambiguous. This CDR3 comprises 16 residues. CDR1 is SGHRS and CDR2 is YFSETQ in the germline V gene. The germline V and J ends were trimmed by 2 bases and 0 bases, with 12 bases remaining between them. The CDR3 bases are TGCGCCAGCAGCTTAGGGTACAGTGACTCTGGAAACACCATATATTTT. It translates to CASSLGYSDSGNTIYF. Full variable domain (remainder filled in from reference TRBV5-1 and TRBJ1-3): KAGVTQTPRYLIKTRGQQVTLSCSPISGHRSVSWYQQTPGQGLQFLFEYFSETQRNKGNFPGRFSGRQFSNSRSEMNVSTLELGDSALYLCASSLGYSDSGNTIYFGEGSWLTVV.

The chain links TRBV28 to TRBJ2-3; no clear D. V was shortened by 6 bases and J by 2 bases, with 6 bases between the two germline ends. CDR3 size: 12 residues. The germline CDR1 and CDR2 sequences are MDHEN and SYDVKM. CDR3 protein: CASRTLTDTQYF. CDR3 nucleotide sequence: TGTGCCAGCAGAACCCTCACAGATACGCAGTATTTT.

The rearrangement joins TRBV7-9 to TRBJ2-7; 10 positions match TRBD1. CDR3 length equals 13 residues. Germline lookup yields CDR1 SEHNR and CDR2 FQNEAQ (reference sequence). V was pared by 4 bases and J by 7 bases, with 4 bases of the junction left unmatched. CDR3 sequence (DNA): TGTGCCAGCAGCTCCGGGACAGGGGCTGAGCAGTACTTC. Protein: CASSSGTGAEQYF.

The genes are TRBV7-6 and TRBJ2-7; D gene uncertain. Germline V lookup: CDR1 SGHVS, CDR2 FNYEAQ. Trimming took 2 bases from V and 5 from J, leaving 10 bases between them. The CDR3 spans 13 residues. CDR3: CASSLRSGDEQYF. The CDR3 coding sequence is TGTGCCAGCAGCTTAAGGTCAGGCGACGAGCAGTACTTC.

The genes are TRBV29-1 and TRBJ2-7; tentatively, D is TRBD2 (5 bases). There are 12 residues in the CDR3. V dropped 3 bases and J dropped 5 bases, with 11 bases sitting between them. CDR1 and CDR2 (germline): SQVTM, ANQGSEA. CDR3 region: CSVEAGIDEQYF. The CDR3 nucleotides read TGCAGCGTTGAGGCCGGGATCGACGAGCAGTACTTC.

This clone was recorded a few times. This sequence joins TRBV9 and TRBJ1-1; weak D call: TRBD1 (6 bases). Germline values: CDR1 SGDLS, CDR2 YYNGEE. Trimming cost V 0 bases and J 8 bases, with 17 bases left between them. This CDR3 comprises 15 residues. For the CDR3, the DNA is TGTGCCAGCAGCGTAGGGGACACTACAACGGCCGAAGCTTTCTTT. Translating gives CASSVGDTTTAEAFF.

The chain carries TRBV7-2 and TRBJ1-3; weak D call: TRBD1 (5 bases). Germline CDR1 SGHTA, CDR2 FQGNSA. The V gene lost 5 bases and the J gene lost 4 bases, with 6 bases spanning the gap. The CDR3 contains 12 residues. The DNA of the CDR3 is TGTGCCAGCAGCGCAGGGGGAAACACCATATATTTT. This translates into CASSAGGNTIYF.

The rearrangement links TRBV18 to TRBJ2-5, with 8 bases aligning to TRBD1. V was clipped by 5 bases and J by 5 bases; unmatched bases: 4. The germline V gene encodes CDR1 KGHSH and CDR2 LQKENI. The CDR3 runs 13 residues. This CDR3 reads CASSSRQGETQYF. The CDR3 coding sequence is TGTGCCAGCTCATCTCGACAGGGGGAGACCCAGTACTTC.

This clone has just a few counts. The rearrangement joins TRBV7-8 to TRBJ2-7; tentative D call: TRBD2 (5 bases). The CDR3 is made up of 13 amino acids. Germline V gene data show CDR1 as SGHVS and CDR2 as FQNEAQ. Trimming removed 0 bases from V and 3 bases from J, with 6 bases in between. CDR3 amino acids: CASSLAGLYEQYF. CDR3 DNA sequence: TGTGCCAGCAGCTTAGCAGGACTCTACGAGCAGTACTTC.